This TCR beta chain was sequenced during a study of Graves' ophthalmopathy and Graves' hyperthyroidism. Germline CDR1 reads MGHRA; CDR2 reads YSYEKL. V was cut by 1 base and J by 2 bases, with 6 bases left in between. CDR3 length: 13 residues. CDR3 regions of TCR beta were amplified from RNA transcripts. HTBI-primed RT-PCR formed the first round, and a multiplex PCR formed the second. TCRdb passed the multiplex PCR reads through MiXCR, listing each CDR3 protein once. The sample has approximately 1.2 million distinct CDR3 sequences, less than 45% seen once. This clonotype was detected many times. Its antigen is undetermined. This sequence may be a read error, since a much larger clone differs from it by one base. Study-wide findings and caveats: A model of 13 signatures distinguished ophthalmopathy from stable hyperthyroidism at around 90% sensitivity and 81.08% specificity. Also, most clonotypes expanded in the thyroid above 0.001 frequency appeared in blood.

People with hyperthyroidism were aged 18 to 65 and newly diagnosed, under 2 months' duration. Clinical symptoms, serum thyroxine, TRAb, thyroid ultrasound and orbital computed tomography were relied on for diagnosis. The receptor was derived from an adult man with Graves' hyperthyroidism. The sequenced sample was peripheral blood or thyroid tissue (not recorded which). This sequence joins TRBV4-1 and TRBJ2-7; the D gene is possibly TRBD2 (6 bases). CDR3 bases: TGCGCCAGCAGCCAAGGGGGGGCCTACGAGCAGTACTTC. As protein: CASSQGGAYEQYF.